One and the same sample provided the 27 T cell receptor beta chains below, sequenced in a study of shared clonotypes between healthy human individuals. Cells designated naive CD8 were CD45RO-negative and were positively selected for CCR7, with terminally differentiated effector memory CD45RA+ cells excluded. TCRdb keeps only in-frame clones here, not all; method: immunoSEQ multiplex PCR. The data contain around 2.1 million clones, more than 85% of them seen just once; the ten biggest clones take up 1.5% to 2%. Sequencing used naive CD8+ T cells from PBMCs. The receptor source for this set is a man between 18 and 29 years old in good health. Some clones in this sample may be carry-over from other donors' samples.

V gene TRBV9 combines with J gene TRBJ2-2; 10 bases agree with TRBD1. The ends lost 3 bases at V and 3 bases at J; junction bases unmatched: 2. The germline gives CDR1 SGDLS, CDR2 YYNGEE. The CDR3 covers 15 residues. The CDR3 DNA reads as TGTGCCAGCAGCGCCGGGACAGGGGACACCGGGGAGCTGTTTTTT. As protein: CASSAGTGDTGELFF.

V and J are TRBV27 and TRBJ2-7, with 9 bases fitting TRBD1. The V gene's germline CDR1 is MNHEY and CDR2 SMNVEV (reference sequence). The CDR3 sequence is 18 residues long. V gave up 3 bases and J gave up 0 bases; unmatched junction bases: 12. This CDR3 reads CASSFSAGTGIFSYEQYF. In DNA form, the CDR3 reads TGTGCCAGCAGTTTCAGTGCGGGGACAGGGATATTCTCCTACGAGCAGTACTTC.

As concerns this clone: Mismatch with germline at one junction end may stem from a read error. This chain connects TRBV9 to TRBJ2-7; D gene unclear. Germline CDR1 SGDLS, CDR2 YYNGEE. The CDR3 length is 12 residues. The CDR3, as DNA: TGTGCCAGCAGCGAGCCCTCCAACGAGCAGTACTTC. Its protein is CASSEPSNEQYF.

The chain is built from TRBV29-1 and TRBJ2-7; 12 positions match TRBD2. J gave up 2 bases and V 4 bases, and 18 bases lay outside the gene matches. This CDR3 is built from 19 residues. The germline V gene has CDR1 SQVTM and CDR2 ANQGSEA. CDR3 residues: CSVGGGGLAGNPFAYEQYF. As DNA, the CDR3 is TGCAGCGTTGGCGGGGGAGGACTAGCGGGAAATCCTTTTGCCTACGAGCAGTACTTC.

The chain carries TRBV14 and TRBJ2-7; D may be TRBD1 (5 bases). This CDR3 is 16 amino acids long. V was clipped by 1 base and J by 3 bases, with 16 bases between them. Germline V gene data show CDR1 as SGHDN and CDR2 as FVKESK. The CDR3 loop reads CASSQGSRQGNYEQYF. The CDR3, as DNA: TGTGCCAGCAGCCAAGGGTCTAGGCAGGGAAACTACGAGCAGTACTTC.

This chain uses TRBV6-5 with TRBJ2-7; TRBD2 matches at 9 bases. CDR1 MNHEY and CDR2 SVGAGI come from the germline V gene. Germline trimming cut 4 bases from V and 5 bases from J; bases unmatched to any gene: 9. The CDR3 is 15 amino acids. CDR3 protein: CASSSGGRAFDEQYF. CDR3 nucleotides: TGTGCCAGCAGTTCCGGCGGGAGGGCCTTCGACGAGCAGTACTTC.

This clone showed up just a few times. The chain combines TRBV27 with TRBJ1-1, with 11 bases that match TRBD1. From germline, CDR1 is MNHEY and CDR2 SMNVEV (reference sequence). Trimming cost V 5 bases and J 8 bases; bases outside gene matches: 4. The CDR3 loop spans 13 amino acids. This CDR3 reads CASSPRTGGEAFF. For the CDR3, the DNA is TGTGCCAGCAGTCCCCGGACAGGGGGCGAAGCTTTCTTT.

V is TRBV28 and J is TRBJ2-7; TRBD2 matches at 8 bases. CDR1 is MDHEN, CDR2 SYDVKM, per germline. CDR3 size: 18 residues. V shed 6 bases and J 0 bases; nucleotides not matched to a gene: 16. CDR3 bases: TGTGCCAGCAGCCCCGGGGGGGGGCTGGGGTATTCCTCCTACGAGCAGTACTTC. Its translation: CASSPGGGLGYSSYEQYF.

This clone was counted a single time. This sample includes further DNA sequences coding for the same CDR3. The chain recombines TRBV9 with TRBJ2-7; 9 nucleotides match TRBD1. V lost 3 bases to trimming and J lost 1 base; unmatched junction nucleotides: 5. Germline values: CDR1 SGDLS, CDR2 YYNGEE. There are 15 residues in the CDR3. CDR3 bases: TGTGCCAGCAGCGCGGGACAGGGTGGGTCCTACGAGCAGTACTTC. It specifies CASSAGQGGSYEQYF.

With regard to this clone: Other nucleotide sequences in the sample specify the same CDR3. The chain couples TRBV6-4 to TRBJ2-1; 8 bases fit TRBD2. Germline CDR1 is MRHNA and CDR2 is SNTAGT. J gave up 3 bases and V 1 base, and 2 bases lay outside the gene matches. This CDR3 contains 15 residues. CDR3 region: CASSDLAGGYNEQFF. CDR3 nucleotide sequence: TGTGCCAGCAGTGACTTGGCGGGAGGCTACAATGAGCAGTTCTTC.

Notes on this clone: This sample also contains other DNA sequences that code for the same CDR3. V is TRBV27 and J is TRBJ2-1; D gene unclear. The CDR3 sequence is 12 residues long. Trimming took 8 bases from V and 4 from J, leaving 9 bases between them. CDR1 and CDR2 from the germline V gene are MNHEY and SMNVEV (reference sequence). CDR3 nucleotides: TGTGCCAGCTCCCTAGGTTACAATGAGCAGTTCTTC. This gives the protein CASSLGYNEQFF.

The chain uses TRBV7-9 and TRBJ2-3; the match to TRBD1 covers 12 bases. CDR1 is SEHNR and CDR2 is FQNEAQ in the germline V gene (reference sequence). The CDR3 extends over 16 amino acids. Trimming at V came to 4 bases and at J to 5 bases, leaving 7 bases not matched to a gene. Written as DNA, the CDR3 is TGTGCCAGCAGCTCCTTGGGACAGGGGGCTCGAGATACGCAGTATTTT. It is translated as CASSSLGQGARDTQYF.

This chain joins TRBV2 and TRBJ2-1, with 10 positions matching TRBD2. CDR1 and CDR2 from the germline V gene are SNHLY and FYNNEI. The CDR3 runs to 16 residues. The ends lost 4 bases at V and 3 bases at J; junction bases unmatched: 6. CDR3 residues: CASSGLAGVSYNEQFF. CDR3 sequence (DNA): TGTGCCAGCAGTGGCCTAGCGGGAGTGAGCTACAATGAGCAGTTCTTC.

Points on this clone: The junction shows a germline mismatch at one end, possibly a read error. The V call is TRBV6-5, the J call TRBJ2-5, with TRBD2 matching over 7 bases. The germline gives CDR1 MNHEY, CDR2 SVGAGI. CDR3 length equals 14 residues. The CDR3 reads CASSYSEAGRPQYF. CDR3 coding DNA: TGTGCCAGCAGCTACTCTGAAGCCGGGAGGCCCCAGTACTTC.

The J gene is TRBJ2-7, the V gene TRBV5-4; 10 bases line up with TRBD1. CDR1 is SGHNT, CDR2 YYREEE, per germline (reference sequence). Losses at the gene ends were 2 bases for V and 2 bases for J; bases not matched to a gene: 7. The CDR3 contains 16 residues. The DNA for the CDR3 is TGTGCCAGCAGCTTACACTTGGGACAGGGGCCCTACGAGCAGTACTTC. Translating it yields CASSLHLGQGPYEQYF.

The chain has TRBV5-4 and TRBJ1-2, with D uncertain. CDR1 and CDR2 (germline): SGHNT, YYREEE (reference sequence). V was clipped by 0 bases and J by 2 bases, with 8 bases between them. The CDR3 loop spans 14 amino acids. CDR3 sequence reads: CASSLAWVNYGYTF. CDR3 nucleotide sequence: TGTGCCAGCAGCTTGGCGTGGGTGAACTATGGCTACACCTTC.

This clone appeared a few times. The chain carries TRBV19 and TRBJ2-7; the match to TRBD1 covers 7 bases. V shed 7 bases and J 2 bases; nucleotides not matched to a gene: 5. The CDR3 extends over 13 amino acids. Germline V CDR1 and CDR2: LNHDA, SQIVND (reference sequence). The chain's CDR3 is CASIGTAPYEQYF. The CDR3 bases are TGTGCCAGTATCGGGACAGCCCCCTACGAGCAGTACTTC.

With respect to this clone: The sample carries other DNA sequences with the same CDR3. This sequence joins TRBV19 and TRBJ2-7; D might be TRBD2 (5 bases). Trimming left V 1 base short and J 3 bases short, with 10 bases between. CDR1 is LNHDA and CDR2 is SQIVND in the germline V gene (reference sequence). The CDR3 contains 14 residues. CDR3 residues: CASSIVGGGYEQYF. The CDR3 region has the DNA TGTGCCAGTAGTATAGTGGGCGGAGGCTACGAGCAGTACTTC.

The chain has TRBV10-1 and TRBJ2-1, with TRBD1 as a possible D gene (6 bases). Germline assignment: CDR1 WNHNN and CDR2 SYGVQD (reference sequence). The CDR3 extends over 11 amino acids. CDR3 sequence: CAQGWDGEQFF. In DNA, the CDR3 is TGCGCGCAGGGGTGGGATGGTGAGCAGTTCTTC.

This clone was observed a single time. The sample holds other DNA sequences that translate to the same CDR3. This CDR3 is CASSAGGTEAFF. CDR3 nucleotides: TGTGCCAGCAGTGCAGGGGGCACTGAAGCTTTCTTT. The rearrangement uses TRBV27 and TRBJ1-1, with TRBD1 identical over 7 bases. After removal of 5 bases from V and 4 bases from J, the junction contained 1 base not matched to a gene. CDR1 is MNHEY and CDR2 is SMNVEV in the germline V gene (reference sequence). This CDR3 is built from 12 residues.

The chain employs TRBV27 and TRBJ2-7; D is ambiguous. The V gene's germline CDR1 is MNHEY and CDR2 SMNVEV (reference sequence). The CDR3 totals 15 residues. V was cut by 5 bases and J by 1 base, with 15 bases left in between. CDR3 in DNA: TGTGCCAGCAGTCCCCGACCGACCATGTCCTACGAGCAGTACTTC. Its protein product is CASSPRPTMSYEQYF.

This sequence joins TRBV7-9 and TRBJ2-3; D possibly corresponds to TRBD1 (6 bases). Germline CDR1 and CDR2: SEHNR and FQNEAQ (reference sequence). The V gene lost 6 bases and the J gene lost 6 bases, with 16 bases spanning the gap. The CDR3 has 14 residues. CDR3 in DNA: TGTGCCAGCAGGGGAGTTGGGGGCGCGGATACGCAGTATTTT. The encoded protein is CASRGVGGADTQYF.

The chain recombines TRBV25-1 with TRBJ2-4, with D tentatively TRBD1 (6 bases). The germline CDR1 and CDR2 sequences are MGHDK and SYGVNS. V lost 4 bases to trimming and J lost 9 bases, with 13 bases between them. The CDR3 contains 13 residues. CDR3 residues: CASSGRTEPIQYF. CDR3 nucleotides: TGTGCCAGCAGTGGCCGGACAGAGCCCATTCAGTACTTC.

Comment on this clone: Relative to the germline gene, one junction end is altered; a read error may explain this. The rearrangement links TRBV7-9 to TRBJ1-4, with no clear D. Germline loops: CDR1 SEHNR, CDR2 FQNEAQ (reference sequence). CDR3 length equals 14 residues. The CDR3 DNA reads TGTGCCAGCAACTTAGGCGTCCTTACTGAAAAACTGTTTTTT. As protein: CASNLGVLTEKLFF.

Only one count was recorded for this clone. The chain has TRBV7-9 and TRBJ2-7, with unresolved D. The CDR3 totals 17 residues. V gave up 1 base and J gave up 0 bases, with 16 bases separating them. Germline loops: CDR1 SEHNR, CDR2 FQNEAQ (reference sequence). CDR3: CASSLVSGQVPSYEQYF. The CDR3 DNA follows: TGTGCCAGCAGCTTAGTCTCAGGTCAGGTTCCCTCCTACGAGCAGTACTTC.

CDR3 sequence: CASSHRDSAYEQYF. Written as DNA, the CDR3 is TGCGCCAGCAGCCACCGGGACAGTGCCTACGAGCAGTACTTC. The chain employs TRBV4-1 and TRBJ2-7, with 7 positions matching TRBD1. CDR1 is MGHRA, CDR2 YSYEKL, per germline. V lost 3 bases and J lost 2; bases outside the gene matches: 4. The CDR3 runs to 14 residues.

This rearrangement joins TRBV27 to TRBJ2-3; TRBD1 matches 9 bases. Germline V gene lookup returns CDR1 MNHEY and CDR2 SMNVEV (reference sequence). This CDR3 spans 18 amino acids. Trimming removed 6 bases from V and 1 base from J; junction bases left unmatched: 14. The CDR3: CASSPITPTGGGTDTQYF. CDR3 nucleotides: TGTGCCAGCAGCCCCATTACCCCGACAGGGGGTGGCACAGATACGCAGTATTTT.